This paragraph reports one T cell receptor beta chain. This entry comes from a study of cytomegalovirus exposure and HLA in healthy donors. The PCR had 60 Vbeta and 13 Jbeta primers. TCRdb's copy holds only in-frame clones and misses some; the assay was immunoSEQ multiplex PCR. This repertoire comprises 60,000 to 70,000 clones; its ten largest clones make up about 16%. Trimming pared 6 bases from V and 5 bases from J, leaving 11 bases between. This CDR3 has 13 residues. Germline-derived CDR1 and CDR2 are MNHEY and SMNVEV (reference sequence). The receptor's source is a boy younger than 18 in good health and CMV-seronegative. The chain links TRBV27 to TRBJ1-3; D unresolved. The sequencing input was PBMCs. Here the CDR3 reads CASSLSIRNTIYF. DNA of the CDR3: TGTGCCAGCAGCCTGAGCATCCGAAACACCATATATTTT.